This TCR beta chain was recovered during a study of T cells in Graves' hyperthyroidism and ophthalmopathy. The table lists this clonotype with many counts. What it binds is unknown. It was RNA transcripts that yielded the amplified TCR beta CDR3 regions. The HTBI primer set was used in a first-round RT-PCR of the TCR CDR3. One entry per CDR3 protein, called by TCRdb with MiXCR from the multiplex PCR reads. This table holds 280,000 or so distinct CDR3 sequences, around 15% found once. Germline-derived CDR1 and CDR2 are MNHNS and SASEGT. This CDR3 comprises 12 residues. The V end was cut by 7 bases, the J end by 5 bases, with 12 bases between. Points from the study as a whole: The model's output predicted ophthalmopathy at a median of 6.5 months prior to onset. Ophthalmopathy was separated from stable hyperthyroidism by a 13 V-J model. Blood also showed most of the thyroid clonotypes that were expanded above 0.001.

Blood dates from first hyperthyroidism diagnosis, before any ophthalmopathy symptoms. The TCR originated in a woman in her 50s with Graves' hyperthyroidism that later progressed to Graves' ophthalmopathy. The J gene is TRBJ2-7, the V gene TRBV6-1, with a weak D call TRBD1 (5 bases). Sample: blood. The CDR3 DNA reads as TGTGCCAGCAAGCCAGGGTACGACGAGCAGTACTTC. It codes for CASKPGYDEQYF.